These 29 T cell receptor beta chains share one sample of origin, sequenced in a study of cytomegalovirus exposure and HLA in healthy donors. Measured with immunoSEQ multiplex PCR; TCRdb has only the in-frame clones, and not every one. The table lists around 200,000 clones, approximately 84% of them singletons. Sequencing was carried out using PBMCs. The receptors come from a woman aged 18 to 35 in good health and CMV-seropositive.

In its sample, this clone was seen once. The V call is TRBV29-1, the J call TRBJ1-1; possibly TRBD1 for D (6 bases). CDR3 size: 14 residues. CDR1 SQVTM and CDR2 ANQGSEA come from the germline V gene. V was clipped by 8 bases and J by 8 bases, with 24 bases between them. The CDR3 region is CSFKNGGRGGEAFF. The DNA for the CDR3 is TGCAGCTTCAAGAACGGAGGCAGGGGCGGCGAAGCTTTCTTT.

V gene TRBV18 combines with J gene TRBJ1-5; tentatively, D is TRBD1 (6 bases). V was trimmed by 3 bases and J by 3 bases, leaving 15 bases between them. The CDR3 is 16 amino acids. The germline V gene encodes CDR1 KGHSH and CDR2 LQKENI. The CDR3 DNA sequence: TGTGCCAGCTCACCCTTTAGCACAGGGAACAATCAGCCCCAGCATTTT. It codes for CASSPFSTGNNQPQHF.

The chain recombines TRBV19 with TRBJ2-1, with 9 bases matching TRBD2. The CDR3 runs to 17 residues. Germline CDR1 and CDR2: LNHDA and SQIVND (reference sequence). The trim removed 6 bases at V and 0 bases at J, leaving 9 bases unmatched. The CDR3 loop is CASSASGAPSSYNEQFF. CDR3 bases: TGTGCCAGTAGCGCTAGCGGGGCCCCGAGCTCCTACAATGAGCAGTTCTTC.

This clone is a singleton in its sample. The chain combines TRBV7-2 with TRBJ1-2; D is undetermined. The CDR3 extends over 13 amino acids. The germline V and J ends were trimmed by 3 bases and 3 bases, with 8 bases remaining between them. Germline loops: CDR1 SGHTA, CDR2 FQGNSA. This CDR3 is CASSFGPDYGYTF. In DNA form, the CDR3 reads TGTGCCAGCAGCTTTGGGCCAGACTATGGCTACACCTTC.

V gene TRBV5-6 combines with J gene TRBJ2-4; TRBD2 matches at 11 bases. Trimming took 2 bases from V and 8 from J; bases not matched to a gene: 3. The CDR3 extends over 14 amino acids. CDR1 and CDR2 from the germline V gene are SGHDT and YYEEEE. CDR3 sequence (DNA): TGTGCCAGCAGCTTTAGCGGGGGGGCAGACATTCAGTACTTC. Its protein is CASSFSGGADIQYF.

This chain's CDR3 is CASSLFSTGHNEQFF. CDR3 DNA sequence: TGCGCCAGCAGCTTGTTTTCGACAGGGCACAATGAGCAGTTCTTC. The chain couples TRBV5-1 to TRBJ2-1; 7 nucleotides match TRBD1. CDR1 and CDR2 from the germline V gene are SGHRS and YFSETQ. This CDR3 has 15 amino acids. V dropped 1 base and J dropped 5; count of bases not matched to a gene: 6.

The V and J genes are TRBV7-6 and TRBJ2-5, with TRBD2 matching over 10 bases. V lost 5 bases to trimming and J lost 4 bases; unmatched junction nucleotides: 7. In germline, CDR1 is SGHVS, CDR2 FNYEAQ. This CDR3 is built from 15 residues. CDR3: CASSGGTSGVETQYF. In nucleotides, the CDR3 is TGTGCCAGCAGCGGAGGAACTAGCGGGGTAGAGACCCAGTACTTC.

The J gene is TRBJ1-2, the V gene TRBV6-1; TRBD1 might be the D (6 bases). The CDR3 is made up of 15 amino acids. Germline V gene lookup returns CDR1 MNHNS and CDR2 SASEGT. Trimming left V 4 bases short and J 6 bases short, with 18 bases between. CDR3 sequence reads: CASSGTTGRFNGYTF. The CDR3 DNA reads TGTGCCAGCAGTGGAACTACAGGGCGTTTTAATGGCTACACCTTC.

The rearrangement joins TRBV12-2 to TRBJ2-2; the table's D call, TRBD2, has no DNA check behind it. TRBV12-2 is tagged as a pseudogene. CDR3 size: 19 residues. The CDR3 DNA follows: TGTGCAAGTCGCCCGCGGAAAGGCATCCCGGGAGCGAACACCGGGGAGCTGTTTTTT. Protein sequence: CASRPRKGIPGANTGELFF.

The chain couples TRBV4-3 to TRBJ2-3; 9 positions agree with TRBD2. With 4 bases clipped from V and 3 bases from J, the junction kept 11 bases outside the gene matches. The germline V gene has CDR1 LGHNA and CDR2 YSLEER. The CDR3 length is 17 residues. The CDR3 region has the DNA TGCGCCAGCAGCCTTGGGGGATTAGCGGGGGAGACAGATACGCAGTATTTT. This translates into CASSLGGLAGETDTQYF.

The chain joins TRBV11-3 to TRBJ2-2; D remains unclear. Germline loops: CDR1 SGHNT, CDR2 YENEEA. The CDR3 totals 13 residues. Trimming stripped 4 bases from V and 1 base from J, with 4 bases between. In nucleotides, the CDR3 is TGTGCCAGCAGCTCCCAGAACACCGGGGAGCTGTTTTTT. Amino acid sequence: CASSSQNTGELFF.

The chain combines TRBV5-5 with TRBJ2-7; 7 nucleotides align to TRBD2. From germline, CDR1 is SGHKS and CDR2 YYEKEE (reference sequence). This CDR3 comprises 15 residues. The V gene end was trimmed by 1 base and the J gene end by 9 bases; junction bases not matched to a gene: 13. The CDR3 protein is CASSLSWSGTLGQYF. CDR3 coding DNA: TGTGCCAGCAGCTTGTCGTGGAGCGGGACCCTCGGGCAGTACTTC. The full variable domain, with the rest looked up from reference TRBV5-5 and TRBJ2-7, is DAGVTQSPTHLIKTRGQQVTLRCSPISGHKSVSWYQQVLGQGPQFIFQYYEKEERGRGNFPDRFSARQFPNYSSELNVNALLLGDSALYLCASSLSWSGTLGQYFGPGTRLTVT.

DNA for the CDR3: TGTGCCAGCAGCGAAGGGACAGCCTCTGGAAACACCATATATTTT. Its protein is CASSEGTASGNTIYF. This rearrangement joins TRBV9 to TRBJ1-3; TRBD1 agrees at 7 bases. This CDR3 has 15 residues. After removal of 3 bases from V and 0 bases from J, the junction contained 3 bases not matched to a gene. CDR1 is SGDLS, CDR2 YYNGEE, per germline.

This clone appeared a single time. This chain links TRBV10-2 with TRBJ1-2; D gene unclear. The CDR3 is 13 amino acids. Trimming removed 8 bases from V and 8 bases from J, with 18 bases in between. Germline CDR1 and CDR2: WSHSY and SAAADI. DNA of the CDR3: TGCGCCAGCTCGGAACTGAGGCGAGAAGGCTACACCTTC. Its protein product is CASSELRREGYTF.

The chain has TRBV11-2 and TRBJ2-7, with D tentatively TRBD1 (7 bases). Between the trimmed V and J ends, which lost 2 bases and 5 bases, there was a span of 13 bases. CDR1 and CDR2 from the germline V gene are SGHAT and FQNNGV. The CDR3 loop spans 14 amino acids. The CDR3 DNA reads as TGTGCCAGCAGCTTACGTACCAGGGGGGACGAGCAGTACTTC. This sequence encodes CASSLRTRGDEQYF.

The rearrangement links TRBV20-1 to TRBJ1-1; unclear D gene. Germline CDR1 reads DFQATT; CDR2 reads SNEGSKA (reference sequence). Trimming left V 3 bases short and J 7 bases short, with 6 bases between. CDR3 length equals 10 residues. Here the CDR3 DNA reads TGCAGTGCTAGTTTCGGTGAAGCTTTCTTT. This encodes CSASFGEAFF.

The rearrangement uses TRBV7-6 and TRBJ2-1, with a possible D match to TRBD1 (6 bases). The V and J ends lost 5 bases and 4 bases respectively, with 12 bases between them. CDR1 SGHVS and CDR2 FNYEAQ come from the germline V gene. The CDR3 is 14 amino acids. CDR3 residues: CASSADRTYNEQFF. The DNA for the CDR3 is TGTGCCAGCAGCGCCGACAGGACTTACAATGAGCAGTTCTTC.

The DNA for the CDR3 is TGTGCCAGCAGCTTAAGCGGAGGGCAGAGAGATACGCAGTATTTT. Amino acid sequence: CASSLSGGQRDTQYF. The chain carries TRBV7-3 and TRBJ2-3, with TRBD2 as a possible D gene (6 bases). Between the trimmed V and J ends, which lost 1 base and 5 bases, there was a span of 13 bases. CDR3 length equals 15 residues. Looked up from germline, CDR1 is SGHTA and CDR2 is FQGTGA.

V is TRBV9 and J is TRBJ2-2, with 10 bases matching TRBD2. The junction had 7 bases not matched to a gene; V was cut back by 3 bases and J by 5 bases. The germline gives CDR1 SGDLS, CDR2 YYNGEE. This CDR3 contains 16 residues. The CDR3 DNA reads as TGTGCCAGCAGCGGTTCTAGCGGGGGTTATACCGGGGAGCTGTTTTTT. Its protein product is CASSGSSGGYTGELFF.

The rearrangement joins TRBV4-3 to TRBJ1-2; 9 bases align to TRBD1. Germline CDR1 and CDR2: LGHNA and YSLEER. After removal of 4 bases from V and 5 bases from J, the junction contained 2 bases not matched to a gene. This CDR3 has 13 residues. The CDR3 reads CASSPGQGYGYTF. CDR3 nucleotides: TGCGCCAGCAGCCCGGGACAGGGTTATGGCTACACCTTC.

This clone was picked up many times. The genes are TRBV5-1 and TRBJ2-3; 10 positions agree with TRBD2. The trim removed 3 bases at V and 4 bases at J, leaving 5 bases unmatched. Germline V lookup: CDR1 SGHRS, CDR2 YFSETQ. The CDR3 length is 15 residues. CDR3 DNA: TGCGCCAGCAGCTCGTGGACTAGCGGCGCAGATACGCAGTATTTT. This codes for CASSSWTSGADTQYF.

The J gene is TRBJ2-7, the V gene TRBV5-4; TRBD1 aligns across 10 bases. The CDR3 extends over 14 amino acids. Germline V gives CDR1 SGHNT, CDR2 YYREEE (reference sequence). Losses at the gene ends were 4 bases for V and 4 bases for J; bases not matched to a gene: 5. The chain's CDR3 is CASSKGQGRYEQYF. CDR3 sequence (DNA): TGTGCCAGCAGCAAGGGACAGGGGAGGTACGAGCAGTACTTC.

The chain is built from TRBV5-8 and TRBJ1-2; D uncertain. The CDR3 contains 15 residues. Germline V lookup: CDR1 SGHTS, CDR2 YDEGEE. With 6 bases removed from V and 5 bases from J, the gap between germline ends came to 20 bases. The CDR3 protein is CASTPLKNPRYGYTF. The CDR3 region has the DNA TGTGCCAGCACTCCCTTGAAAAACCCGCGGTATGGCTACACCTTC.

The genes are TRBV6-5 and TRBJ1-4, with D possibly TRBD1 on 6 matching bases. Trimming shortened V by 2 bases and J by 8 bases, and 9 bases separated the two germline ends. The CDR3 is made up of 13 amino acids. Per germline, CDR1 MNHEY and CDR2 SVGAGI. The CDR3 is CASSYGGKEKLFF. DNA for the CDR3: TGTGCCAGCAGTTACGGGGGCAAGGAAAAACTGTTTTTT.

The rearrangement joins TRBV5-1 to TRBJ1-2; tentatively, D is TRBD1 (6 bases). Per the germline V gene, CDR1 is SGHRS and CDR2 is YFSETQ. This CDR3 has 13 amino acids. V lost 3 bases and J lost 5, with 11 bases in between. The CDR3 protein is CASSSGQSYGYTF. CDR3 in DNA: TGCGCCAGCAGCTCCGGACAGTCATATGGCTACACCTTC.

The chain has TRBV7-3 and TRBJ1-4; no clear D. CDR1 is SGHTA, CDR2 FQGTGA, per germline. This CDR3 is 15 amino acids long. Trimming removed 5 bases at V and 5 bases at J, with 15 bases between. Here the CDR3 DNA reads TGTGCCAGCAGCCAGGATCCTCCTCCGAATGAAAAACTGTTTTTT. This gives the protein CASSQDPPPNEKLFF.

The rearrangement links TRBV19 to TRBJ2-4; a weak D match, TRBD1 (6 bases). V was shortened by 7 bases and J by 3 bases, with 13 bases between the two germline ends. The length of the CDR3 is 14 residues. Germline CDR1 and CDR2: LNHDA and SQIVND (reference sequence). The CDR3 DNA sequence: TGTGCCAGTAACAGGGATGGTAGCAAAAACATTCAGTACTTC. Residues: CASNRDGSKNIQYF.

The chain's CDR3 is CASSPGGGQPQHF. The DNA for the CDR3 is TGTGCCAGCAGCCCCGGGGGAGGACAGCCCCAGCATTTT. The V call is TRBV6-5, the J call TRBJ1-5; weak D call: TRBD1 (5 bases). V dropped 6 bases and J dropped 7 bases, with 13 bases sitting between them. Looked up from germline, CDR1 is MNHEY and CDR2 is SVGAGI. The CDR3 spans 13 residues.

The chain is built from TRBV13 and TRBJ1-1; TRBD1 is a possible D gene (6 bases). The CDR3 runs 15 residues. Germline V gives CDR1 PRHDT, CDR2 FYEKMQ (reference sequence). The V end lost 6 bases, the J end lost 1 base, and 15 bases lay between the germline ends. In DNA, the CDR3 is TGTGCCAGCAGTTCTACAGGGTTGGGGAACACTGAAGCTTTCTTT. Protein product: CASSSTGLGNTEAFF.